This T cell receptor (beta chain) appears in the sequencing data of a study of CD8+CD57+ T cells in acquired aplastic anemia. As for the study in general: CD4+ and CD8+ cells, once sorted, gave DNA averaging approximately 3.4 ug.

Template material for TCR beta VDJ and CDR3 profiling consisted of genomic DNA. Via MiXCR, TCRdb re-called the reads, giving one row per CDR3 protein. The table has 50,000 to 65,000 distinct CDR3 sequences, less than 65% seen once. Germline values: CDR1 SNHLY, CDR2 FYNNEI. CDR3 length: 14 amino acids. With 6 bases clipped from V and 4 bases from J, the junction kept 8 bases outside the gene matches. The rearrangement joins TRBV2 to TRBJ1-2, with 7 bases identical to TRBD1. The sample taken for sequencing was sorted CD4+, CD8+, or CD8+CD57+ T cells (not recorded which) from PBMCs. The receptor comes from a human donor in good health, serving as a control. CDR3 protein: CASSFRQGGYGYTF. In nucleotides, the CDR3 is TGTGCCAGCAGCTTCAGACAGGGTGGCTATGGCTACACCTTC. Combining the CDR3 with reference TRBV2 and TRBJ1-2 gives the whole variable domain EPEVTQTPSHQVTQMGQEVILRCVPISNHLYFYWYRQILGQKVEFLVSFYNNEISEKSEIFDDQFSVERPDGSNFTLKIRSTKLEDSAMYFCASSFRQGGYGYTFGSGTRLTVV.